Below, 10 T cell receptor beta chains from the same sample are listed, as sequenced in a study of shared clonotypes between healthy human individuals. The method was immunoSEQ multiplex PCR; TCRdb's version includes in-frame clones alone and lacks a portion of them. This table holds over a million clones, around 98% found once. The sequencing input was naive CD4+ T cells sorted from blood. Subset specified: CD45RA+ positively selected. Receptor source: a man younger than 40 in good health.

This chain links TRBV2 with TRBJ1-1; D ambiguous. The V gene's germline CDR1 is SNHLY and CDR2 FYNNEI. The V end was cut by 5 bases, the J end by 1 base, with 8 bases between. CDR3 length equals 13 residues. This CDR3 reads CASSNGRNTEAFF. Written as DNA, the CDR3 is TGTGCCAGCAGTAACGGGCGGAACACTGAAGCTTTCTTT.

The chain has TRBV12-5 and TRBJ2-1, with D perhaps given as TRBD1 or TRBD2 (5 bases each). The CDR3 is 18 amino acids. V gave up 4 bases and J gave up 0 bases, with 19 bases separating them. The V gene's germline CDR1 is LGHNT and CDR2 FRNRAP. The DNA for the CDR3 is TGTGCTAGTGGTTCCAATAAGGGACCGACTCGCTCCTACAATGAGCAGTTCTTC. It is translated as CASGSNKGPTRSYNEQFF.

The chain couples TRBV5-8 to TRBJ1-4; the D gene is possibly TRBD1 (5 bases). CDR3 size: 14 residues. V lost 3 bases and J lost 5, with 11 bases in between. Germline V gene data show CDR1 as SGHTS and CDR2 as YDEGEE. CDR3 residues: CASSSGVPNEKLFF. The CDR3, as DNA: TGTGCCAGCAGCTCGGGGGTCCCGAATGAAAAACTGTTTTTT.

The chain is built from TRBV29-1 and TRBJ1-2, with D uncertain. From germline, CDR1 is SQVTM and CDR2 ANQGSEA. V was shortened by 5 bases and J by 4 bases, with 8 bases between the two germline ends. The CDR3 has 11 residues. CDR3 sequence (DNA): TGCAGCGTTACGAGCGGCTATGGCTACACCTTC. Protein: CSVTSGYGYTF. Supplemented by reference TRBV29-1 and TRBJ1-2, the full variable domain reads SAVISQKPSRDICQRGTSLTIQCQVDSQVTMMFWYRQQPGQSLTLIATANQGSEATYESGFVIDKFPISRPNLTFSTLTVSNMSPEDSSIYLCSVTSGYGYTFGSGTRLTVV.

The chain joins TRBV9 to TRBJ1-3; D unclear. CDR3 length equals 15 residues. CDR1 SGDLS and CDR2 YYNGEE come from the germline V gene. V lost 0 bases, J lost 4 bases, and 11 bases lay in between. This CDR3 reads CASSVATGSGNTIYF. CDR3 nucleotide sequence: TGTGCCAGCAGCGTAGCTACTGGAAGCGGAAACACCATATATTTT.

In its sample, this clone was seen once. The chain recombines TRBV4-3 with TRBJ1-2; unclear D gene. The CDR3 spans 13 residues. The V gene lost 0 bases and the J gene lost 1 base, with 3 bases spanning the gap. Germline CDR1 and CDR2: LGHNA and YSLEER. In DNA form, the CDR3 reads TGCGCCAGCAGCCAAGATCTTAACTATGGCTACACCTTC. As protein: CASSQDLNYGYTF.

The J gene is TRBJ2-2, the V gene TRBV6-4; no firm D call. The CDR3 extends over 13 amino acids. Germline CDR1 reads MRHNA; CDR2 reads SNTAGT. The germline V and J ends were trimmed by 6 bases and 5 bases, with 10 bases remaining between them. The CDR3, as DNA: TGTGCCAGCAGCGCCAGTCTGACCGGGGAGCTGTTTTTT. This gives the protein CASSASLTGELFF.

This clone was observed a single time. V is TRBV6-6 and J is TRBJ2-2; TRBD2 might be the D (6 bases). CDR3 length equals 15 residues. Germline CDR1 reads MNHNY; CDR2 reads SVGAGI (reference sequence). Trimming took 0 bases from V and 7 from J, leaving 12 bases between them. The DNA for the CDR3 is TGTGCCAGCAGTTACTCGAGGGAAGCGGGCGGGGAGCTGTTTTTT. Translated, it gives CASSYSREAGGELFF.

Notes on this clone: The same CDR3 can be traced to other DNA sequences in this sample. The CDR3 loop reads CASSLGRAGYEQYF. DNA for the CDR3: TGTGCCAGCAGCTTGGGCAGGGCGGGCTACGAGCAGTACTTC. The chain is built from TRBV7-9 and TRBJ2-7; D is tentatively TRBD1 or TRBD2 (5 bases each). V was pared by 3 bases and J by 3 bases, with 12 bases between. Looked up from germline, CDR1 is SEHNR and CDR2 is FQNEAQ (reference sequence). The CDR3 sequence is 14 residues long.

This chain connects TRBV4-3 to TRBJ2-7; a weak D match, TRBD1 (7 bases). The CDR3 is 16 amino acids. Trimming pared 0 bases from V and 2 bases from J, leaving 14 bases between. Germline V gene data show CDR1 as LGHNA and CDR2 as YSLEER. The CDR3 is CASSQDGGGAPYEQYF. The CDR3 DNA sequence: TGCGCCAGCAGCCAAGATGGAGGGGGCGCACCCTACGAGCAGTACTTC.